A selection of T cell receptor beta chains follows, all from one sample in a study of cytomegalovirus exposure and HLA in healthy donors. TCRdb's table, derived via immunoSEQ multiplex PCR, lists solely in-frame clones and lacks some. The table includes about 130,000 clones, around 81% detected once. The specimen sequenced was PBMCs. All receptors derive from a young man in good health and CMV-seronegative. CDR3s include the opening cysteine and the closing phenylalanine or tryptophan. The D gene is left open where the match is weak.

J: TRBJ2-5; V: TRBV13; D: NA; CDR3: CASSPEGSGRETQYF
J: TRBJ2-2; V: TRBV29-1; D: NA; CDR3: CSVEQGNTGELFF
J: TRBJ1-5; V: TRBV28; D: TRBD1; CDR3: CASSPWLQGANQPQHF
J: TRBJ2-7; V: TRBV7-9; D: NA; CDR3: CASSGTYEQYF
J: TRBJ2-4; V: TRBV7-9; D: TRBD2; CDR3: CASSSWGGENIQYF
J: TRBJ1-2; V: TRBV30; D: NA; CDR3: CAWNYRANYGYTF
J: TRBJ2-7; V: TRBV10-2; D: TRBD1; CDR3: CASSEGTGYEQYF
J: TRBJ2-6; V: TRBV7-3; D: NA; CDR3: CASSLRDTTSGANVLTF
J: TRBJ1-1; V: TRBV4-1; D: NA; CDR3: CASSPTETGSAEAFF
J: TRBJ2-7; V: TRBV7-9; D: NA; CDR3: CASSPPGGYEQYF
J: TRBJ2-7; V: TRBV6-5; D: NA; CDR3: CASSSPAGQPYEQYF
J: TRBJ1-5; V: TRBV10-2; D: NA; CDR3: CASSESGGGQPQHF
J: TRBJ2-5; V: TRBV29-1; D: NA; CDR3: CSVTDLFFSIVPGETQYF
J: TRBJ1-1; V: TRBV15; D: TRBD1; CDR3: CATSRDRGPTEAFF
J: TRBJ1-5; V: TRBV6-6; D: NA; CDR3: CASSYAGDSNQPQHF
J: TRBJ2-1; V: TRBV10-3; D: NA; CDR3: CAISTGKGRDNEQFF
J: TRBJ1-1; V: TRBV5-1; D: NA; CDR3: CASSLATGTSPGGEAFF
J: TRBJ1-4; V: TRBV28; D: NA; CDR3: CASSFRSLGATNEKLFF
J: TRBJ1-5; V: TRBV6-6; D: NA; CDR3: CASSAGTLNQPQHF
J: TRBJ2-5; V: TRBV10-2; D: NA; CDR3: CATDPGTKETQYF
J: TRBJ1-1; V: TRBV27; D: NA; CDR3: CASSLLVGVSTEAFF
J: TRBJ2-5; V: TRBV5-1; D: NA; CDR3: CASSFSRETQYF
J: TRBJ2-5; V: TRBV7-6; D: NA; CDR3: CASSLAFGSETQYF
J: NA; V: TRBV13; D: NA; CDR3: CASSLSRAYEQYF
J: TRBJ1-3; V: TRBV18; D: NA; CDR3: CASSLGQASGNTIYF
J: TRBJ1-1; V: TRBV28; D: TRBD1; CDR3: CASSSPRDRVGTEAFF
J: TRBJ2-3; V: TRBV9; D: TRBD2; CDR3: CASSPQTSGGPDTQYF
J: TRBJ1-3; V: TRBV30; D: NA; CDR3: CAWSGGGSGNTIYF
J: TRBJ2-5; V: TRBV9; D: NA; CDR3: CASNRGGETQYF
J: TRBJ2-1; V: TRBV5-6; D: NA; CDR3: CASSLLEGTSYNEQFF
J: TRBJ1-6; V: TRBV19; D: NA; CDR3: CASSIGQLLNSPLHF
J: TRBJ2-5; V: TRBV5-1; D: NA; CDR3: CASRETGSREETQYF
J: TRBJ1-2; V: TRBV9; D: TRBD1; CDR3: CASSVGTGGGYGYTF
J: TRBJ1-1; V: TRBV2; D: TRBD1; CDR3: CASGTGTNTEAFF
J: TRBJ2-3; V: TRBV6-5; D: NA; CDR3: CASSYSTATDTQYF
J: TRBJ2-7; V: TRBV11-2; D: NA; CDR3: CASSPGVHEQYF
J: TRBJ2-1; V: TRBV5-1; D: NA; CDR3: CASSLAVYNEQFF
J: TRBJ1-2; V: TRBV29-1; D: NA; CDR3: CSAGQSTYGYTF
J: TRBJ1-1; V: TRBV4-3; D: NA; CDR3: CASSLSLNTEAFF
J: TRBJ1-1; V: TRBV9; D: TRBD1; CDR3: CASSAGQGTTEAFF
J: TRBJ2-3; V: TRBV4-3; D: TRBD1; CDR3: CASSRGQTTDTQYF
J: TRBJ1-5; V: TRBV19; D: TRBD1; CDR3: CASSMGNTGGRNQPQHF
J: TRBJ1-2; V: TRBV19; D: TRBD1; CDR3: CASSPSLGQRYTF
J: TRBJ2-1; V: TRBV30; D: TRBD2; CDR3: CAWRTGIIAGGLNEQFF
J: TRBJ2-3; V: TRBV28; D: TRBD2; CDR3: CASNSRRGGHKADTQYF
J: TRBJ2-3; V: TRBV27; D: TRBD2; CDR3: CASSYPLAGGVDTQYF
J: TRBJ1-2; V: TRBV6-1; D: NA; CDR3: CASSESMDIFFYGYTF